These T cell receptor beta chains were read from a single sample in a study of graft-versus-host responses after intestinal transplantation. No antigen has been identified for these receptors. This table comes from immunoSEQ multiplex PCR, and its TCRdb copy is limited to in-frame clones, with some not included. This sample has some 100,000 clones, with approximately 90% found just once. The input for sequencing was unstimulated CD8+ T cells sorted from spleen or lymph node cells, taken before transplant. Source of these receptors: a human donor who was the organ donor for an intestinal transplant. CDR3s include the opening cysteine and the closing phenylalanine or tryptophan. D genes are given only for firm matches. Part of the rows lack a size; the others show once, few, many or a class for expanded clones.

j_call: TRBJ2-7
v_call: TRBV30
clone_size: NA
d_call: NA
cdr3_nt: TGTGCCTGGAGGACCAACTACTACGAGCAGTACTTC
cdr3_aa: CAWRTNYYEQYF

j_call: TRBJ2-5
v_call: TRBV6-1
clone_size: NA
d_call: NA
cdr3_nt: TGTGCCAGCAGTGACGGCCTAGAGAAACAAGAGACCCAGTACTTC
cdr3_aa: CASSDGLEKQETQYF

j_call: TRBJ2-5
v_call: TRBV12-1
clone_size: NA
d_call: NA
cdr3_nt: TGTGCCAGCAGCTTTAATCCGGGGGACCAAGAGACCCAGTACTTC
cdr3_aa: CASSFNPGDQETQYF

j_call: TRBJ1-4
v_call: TRBV7-9
clone_size: NA
d_call: TRBD1
cdr3_nt: TGTGCCAGCAGCCCCGGGCCGGGACAGCATGAAAAACTGTTTTTT
cdr3_aa: CASSPGPGQHEKLFF

j_call: TRBJ2-1
v_call: TRBV10-1
clone_size: NA
d_call: NA
cdr3_nt: TGCGCCAGCAGTGACGAGACAGTGAAGCAGTTCTTC
cdr3_aa: CASSDETVKQFF

j_call: TRBJ2-1
v_call: TRBV25-1
clone_size: NA
d_call: NA
cdr3_nt: TGTGCCACTAAACCCTGGCAGGCTGGGCGAGATTCCTACAATGAGCAGTTCTTC
cdr3_aa: CATKPWQAGRDSYNEQFF

j_call: TRBJ1-5
v_call: TRBV18
clone_size: NA
d_call: NA
cdr3_nt: TGTGCCAGCTCATCCTGGCACCTCCATCAGCCCCAGCATTTT
cdr3_aa: CASSSWHLHQPQHF

j_call: TRBJ1-5
v_call: TRBV16
clone_size: NA
d_call: TRBD1
cdr3_nt: TGTGCCAGCAGCCTCGGGACAGGGGGCAATCAGCCCCAGCATTTT
cdr3_aa: CASSLGTGGNQPQHF

j_call: TRBJ2-1
v_call: TRBV5-5
clone_size: NA
d_call: NA
cdr3_nt: TGTGCCAGCAGCTTGTCGGACGGGAGTGAGCAGTTCTTC
cdr3_aa: CASSLSDGSEQFF

j_call: TRBJ1-1
v_call: TRBV12-5
clone_size: NA
d_call: NA
cdr3_nt: TGTGCTAGTGGTTTGGTACCGGCAGGGAGGGTGAACACTGAAGCTTTCTTT
cdr3_aa: CASGLVPAGRVNTEAFF

j_call: TRBJ2-7
v_call: TRBV9
clone_size: NA
d_call: TRBD1
cdr3_nt: TGTGCCAGCAGCGTAGATCAGGGGACAGGGCTCCCCTACGAGCAGTACTTC
cdr3_aa: CASSVDQGTGLPYEQYF

j_call: TRBJ2-5
v_call: TRBV7-8
clone_size: once
d_call: TRBD1
cdr3_nt: TGTGCCAGCAGCATACAACAGGGGGAAGAGACCCAGTACTTC
cdr3_aa: CASSIQQGEETQYF

j_call: TRBJ1-2
v_call: TRBV7-9
clone_size: NA
d_call: TRBD1
cdr3_nt: TGTGCCAGCAGCTTTTCCGGGACAGGGTATGGCTACACCTTC
cdr3_aa: CASSFSGTGYGYTF

j_call: TRBJ1-1
v_call: TRBV5-4
clone_size: NA
d_call: NA
cdr3_nt: TGTGCCAGCAGCCCAGTCACGGGGGGGACCACTGAAGCTTTCTTT
cdr3_aa: CASSPVTGGTTEAFF

j_call: TRBJ2-7
v_call: TRBV5-1
clone_size: NA
d_call: NA
cdr3_nt: TGCGCCAGCAGCCCGCTCCCCCCAGGGCCCAGCTCCTACGAGCAGTACTTC
cdr3_aa: CASSPLPPGPSSYEQYF

j_call: TRBJ2-1
v_call: TRBV9
clone_size: NA
d_call: TRBD2
cdr3_nt: TGTGCCAGCAGCGAGGGACTAGCGGGAGCGTTCGACAATGAGCAGTTCTTC
cdr3_aa: CASSEGLAGAFDNEQFF